This is a list of T cell receptor beta chains from one sample in a study of blood T cell repertoires in COVID-19. Sequencing used immunoSEQ multiplex PCR; TCRdb keeps in-frame clones, though not all of them. The table lists some 290,000 clones, under 90% of them singletons. Sequenced input: peripheral blood. Receptors originate from a woman in her twenties or thirties with COVID-19, enrolled during active disease. Both conserved end residues are part of each CDR3. A D gene is named only where the DNA matches it firmly. Clone size is not always given. Where it is, it says once, few, many or a class for expanded clones.

13 TRBJ2-2 - once TRBV19 CASWTGRGGELFF TGTGCCAGCTGGACAGGGAGGGGCGGGGAGCTGTTTTTT
15 TRBJ2-3 - - TRBV27 CASRVGVPSTDTQYF TGTGCCAGCAGGGTCGGTGTCCCCAGCACAGATACGCAGTATTTT
12 TRBJ2-5 TRBD1 few TRBV25-1 CASRTGEETQYF TGTGCCAGCAGGACAGGGGAAGAGACCCAGTACTTC
14 TRBJ2-7 TRBD2 - TRBV28 CATGRWGASGEQYF TGTGCCACCGGGAGGTGGGGTGCATCGGGCGAGCAGTACTTC
21 TRBJ2-6 TRBD2 - TRBV4-1 CASSPIGLAGNRFSGANVLTF TGCGCCAGCAGCCCTATCGGACTAGCGGGAAATCGCTTCTCTGGGGCCAACGTCCTGACTTTC
15 TRBJ2-7 TRBD2 - TRBV28 CASSGTSGGVYEQYF TGTGCCAGCAGTGGGACGTCTGGGGGGGTCTACGAGCAGTACTTC
17 TRBJ1-6 - - TRBV14 CASSQELGGLSGSPLHF TGTGCCAGCAGCCAAGAACTTGGGGGACTCTCAGGATCACCCCTCCACTTT
12 TRBJ1-2 - - TRBV2 CASSTANYGYTF TGTGCCAGCAGCACAGCTAACTATGGCTACACCTTC
12 TRBJ2-1 - - TRBV5-6 CASSATSNEQFF TGTGCCAGCAGCGCCACTAGCAATGAGCAGTTCTTC
14 TRBJ2-3 - - TRBV27 CASSLGGLTDTQYF TGTGCCAGCAGTTTAGGCGGTCTCACAGATACGCAGTATTTT
17 TRBJ2-7 TRBD1 - TRBV7-8 CASSLAQQGTASYEQYF TGTGCCAGCAGCTTAGCCCAACAGGGGACCGCCTCCTACGAGCAGTACTTC
17 TRBJ1-2 TRBD1 - TRBV9 CASSGQGALNWGYGYTF TGTGCCAGCAGCGGACAGGGGGCGTTGAATTGGGGCTATGGCTACACCTTC
15 TRBJ2-5 - - TRBV11-1 CASSSEGREQETQYF TGTGCCAGCAGCTCGGAGGGAAGGGAACAAGAGACCCAGTACTTC
14 TRBJ2-2 - few TRBV2 CASSGAGITGELFF TGTGCCAGCAGTGGGGCAGGGATCACCGGGGAGCTGTTTTTT
14 TRBJ2-7 TRBD1 - TRBV7-9 CASSLADTGDEQYF TGTGCCAGCAGCTTGGCCGATACAGGGGACGAGCAGTACTTC
13 TRBJ1-1 - - TRBV5-4 CASSLDLNTEAFF TGTGCCAGCAGCTTGGACCTAAACACTGAAGCTTTCTTT
14 TRBJ2-7 - - TRBV9 CASSVGVGAYEQYF TGTGCCAGCAGCGTAGGGGTAGGAGCCTACGAGCAGTACTTC
12 TRBJ2-3 TRBD1 once TRBV24-1 CATSDLGDRVYF TGTGCCACCAGTGATTTGGGGGACAGGGTTTATTTT
15 TRBJ2-7 TRBD1 - TRBV6-2/TRBV6-3 CASSYSDRATGEQYF TGTGCCAGCAGTTACTCCGACAGGGCAACGGGCGAGCAGTACTTC
13 TRBJ2-1 - - TRBV11-1 CASSLGAYNEQFF TGTGCCAGCAGCTTAGGCGCCTACAATGAGCAGTTCTTC
14 TRBJ1-5 - - TRBV9 CASSPSGGNQPQHF TGTGCCAGCAGCCCCAGCGGGGGTAATCAGCCCCAGCATTTT
15 TRBJ2-1 TRBD2 - TRBV14 CASSRIAGSPNEQFF TGTGCCAGCAGCAGAATAGCGGGCTCACCCAATGAGCAGTTCTTC
15 TRBJ2-7 TRBD2 few TRBV2 CASRTGLAGPDEQYF TGTGCCAGCAGAACGGGACTAGCGGGTCCCGACGAGCAGTACTTC
14 TRBJ2-5 TRBD1 once TRBV5-1 CASSWGTVQETQYF TGCGCCAGCAGCTGGGGGACAGTCCAAGAGACCCAGTACTTC
13 TRBJ1-1 - - TRBV19 CASSMGRNTEAFF TGTGCCAGTAGTATGGGGAGGAACACTGAAGCTTTCTTT
15 TRBJ2-3 - - TRBV27 CASSLEPRVEDTQYF TGTGCCAGCAGTTTAGAACCTCGGGTCGAAGATACGCAGTATTTT
16 TRBJ2-3 TRBD1 - TRBV5-8 CASSFGTAPSTDTQYF TGTGCCAGCAGCTTCGGGACAGCCCCTAGCACAGATACGCAGTATTTT
14 TRBJ1-1 - few TRBV10-1 CASSDPGMNTEAFF TGCGCCAGCAGTGATCCAGGGATGAACACTGAAGCTTTCTTT
16 TRBJ2-1 - - TRBV13 CASSLIGQEVSNEQFF TGTGCCAGCAGCTTAATCGGGCAGGAGGTTTCGAATGAGCAGTTCTTC
15 TRBJ1-1 - - TRBV30 CAWSGWRQVGTEAFF TGTGCCTGGAGTGGGTGGAGACAGGTTGGCACTGAAGCTTTCTTT
15 TRBJ1-6 TRBD1 few TRBV9 CASSPQTGGFSPLHF TGTGCCAGCAGCCCGCAGACAGGGGGGTTTTCACCCCTCCACTTT
13 TRBJ1-5 - - TRBV27 CASKDGNNQPQHF TGTGCCAGCAAAGACGGGAACAATCAGCCCCAGCATTTT
16 TRBJ2-6 - - TRBV28 CASSLEGFSGANVLTF TGTGCCAGCAGTTTAGAGGGTTTCTCTGGGGCCAACGTCCTGACTTTC
14 TRBJ1-1 - - TRBV6-5 CASSWDTQNTEAFF TGTGCCAGCAGTTGGGACACCCAGAACACTGAAGCTTTCTTT
12 TRBJ1-1 - - TRBV3-1/TRBV3-2 CASSHMNTEAFF TGTGCCAGCAGCCATATGAACACTGAAGCTTTCTTT
15 TRBJ1-1 - - TRBV6-1 CASSESARVSTEAFF TGTGCCAGCAGTGAATCTGCCAGGGTGAGCACTGAAGCTTTCTTT
12 TRBJ1-5 - once TRBV19 CASRQSNQPQHF TGTGCCAGCCGACAGAGCAATCAGCCCCAGCATTTT
16 TRBJ1-2 - - TRBV4-2 CASSQDNVEENYGYTF TGTGCCAGCAGCCAAGATAATGTTGAAGAGAACTATGGCTACACCTTC
17 TRBJ2-7 TRBD2 - TRBV27 CASRPGLAGVRSYEQYF TGTGCCAGCAGACCGGGACTAGCGGGAGTTCGGTCCTACGAGCAGTACTTC
14 TRBJ1-5 - - TRBV6-5 CASSYSGQYQPQHF TGTGCCAGCAGTTACTCTGGGCAATATCAGCCCCAGCATTTT
17 TRBJ2-2 TRBD1 - TRBV5-1 CASSVSGTGGDTGELFF TGCGCCAGCAGCGTCTCAGGGACAGGAGGCGACACCGGGGAGCTGTTTTTT
18 TRBJ1-6 TRBD1 - TRBV7-9 CASSLTNIPGQGTTPLHF TGTGCCAGCAGCTTAACTAATATCCCGGGACAGGGGACGACACCCCTCCACTTT
14 TRBJ1-1 TRBD1 - TRBV6-6 CASSWDRTNTEAFF TGTGCCAGCAGTTGGGACAGGACGAACACTGAAGCTTTCTTT
16 TRBJ2-1 TRBD2 - TRBV18 CASSPRLAGADNEQFF TGTGCCAGCTCCCCCCGACTAGCGGGAGCCGACAATGAGCAGTTCTTC
17 TRBJ2-3 - - TRBV2 CASSGEGGALGTDTQYF TGTGCCAGCAGTGGAGAGGGGGGGGCGCTGGGCACAGATACGCAGTATTTT
11 TRBJ1-2 TRBD1 - TRBV30 CAWRQGAGYTF TGTGCCTGGAGACAGGGGGCTGGCTACACCTTC